These 27 T cell receptor beta chains share one sample of origin, sequenced in a study of cytomegalovirus exposure and HLA in healthy donors. The PCR made use of 60 Vbeta and 13 Jbeta primers. Data came from immunoSEQ multiplex PCR; TCRdb stores just in-frame clones and leaves some out. The table shows roughly 130,000 clones, with roughly 80% occurring only once. The sequenced material came from PBMCs. The receptors here all came from a boy between 5 and 17 years old in good health and CMV-seronegative.

The chain combines TRBV7-8 with TRBJ1-5; 7 bases map to TRBD1. The germline gives CDR1 SGHVS, CDR2 FQNEAQ. This CDR3 comprises 15 residues. The trim removed 4 bases at V and 2 bases at J, leaving 5 bases unmatched. The CDR3 DNA is TGTGCCAGCAGCTCCGACAGGGTTGGCAATCAGCCCCAGCATTTT. Translation gives CASSSDRVGNQPQHF.

V and J are TRBV15 and TRBJ1-5, with TRBD1 matching 7 bases. This CDR3 has 15 residues. Trimming at V came to 3 bases and at J to 1 base, leaving 3 bases not matched to a gene. Germline V CDR1 and CDR2: LNHNV, YYDKDF (reference sequence). The CDR3 spells CATSSPGGSNQPQHF. The CDR3 DNA is TGTGCCACCAGCAGCCCAGGGGGGAGCAATCAGCCCCAGCATTTT.

This clone has a handful of counts. The chain has TRBV4-1 and TRBJ2-5; D is possibly TRBD2 (7 bases). This CDR3 has 15 residues. V was pared by 4 bases and J by 3 bases, with 15 bases between. CDR1 and CDR2 from the germline V gene are MGHRA and YSYEKL. The CDR3 reads CASSPSGGPKETQYF. The CDR3, as DNA: TGCGCCAGCAGCCCGTCCGGGGGGCCAAAAGAGACCCAGTACTTC.

This sequence joins TRBV13 and TRBJ1-1; D perhaps matches TRBD1 (6 bases). CDR1 and CDR2 (germline): PRHDT, FYEKMQ (reference sequence). V was cut by 5 bases and J by 0 bases, with 10 bases left in between. The CDR3 has 14 amino acids. CDR3 bases: TGTGCCAGCAGCGGGGGACAACTGAACACTGAAGCTTTCTTT. Its translation: CASSGGQLNTEAFF. Full variable domain (remainder filled in from reference TRBV13 and TRBJ1-1): AAGVIQSPRHLIKEKRETATLKCYPIPRHDTVYWYQQGPGQDPQFLISFYEKMQSDKGSIPDRFSAQQFSDYHSELNMSSLELGDSALYFCASSGGQLNTEAFFGQGTRLTVV.

The rearrangement joins TRBV14 to TRBJ1-2; D remains ambiguous. This CDR3 comprises 14 residues. Germline V gene data show CDR1 as SGHDN and CDR2 as FVKESK. V lost 5 bases to trimming and J lost 7 bases, with 17 bases between them. CDR3 bases: TGTGCCAGCAGCGATGGTCCGGGGAACCTTGGCTACACCTTC. It encodes CASSDGPGNLGYTF.

The chain combines TRBV10-3 with TRBJ2-7; 15 bases line up with TRBD2. The ends lost 6 bases at V and 4 bases at J; junction bases unmatched: 4. The CDR3 length is 15 residues. Germline CDR1 ENHRY, CDR2 SYGVKD. The CDR3 DNA reads TGTGCCATCAGCGGGGGGACTAGCGGGGGGTACGAGCAGTACTTC. Its protein is CAISGGTSGGYEQYF.

This sequence joins TRBV30 and TRBJ2-1; TRBD2 matches 10 bases. The length of the CDR3 is 16 residues. V shed 0 bases and J 8 bases; nucleotides not matched to a gene: 10. CDR1 and CDR2 from the germline V gene are GTSNPN and SVGIG (reference sequence). DNA for the CDR3: TGTGCCTGGAGTGTAAGACCTAGCGGGAGTCGGTATGAGCAGTTCTTC. Residues: CAWSVRPSGSRYEQFF.

The J gene is TRBJ1-2, the V gene TRBV27; 7 bases agree with TRBD1. V lost 4 bases to trimming and J lost 4 bases; unmatched junction nucleotides: 12. The CDR3 runs to 16 residues. The germline gives CDR1 MNHEY, CDR2 SMNVEV (reference sequence). The CDR3 is CASSSTLGTALYGYTF. The CDR3 DNA is TGTGCCAGCAGTTCAACGCTCGGGACAGCACTCTATGGCTACACCTTC.

The genes are TRBV27 and TRBJ2-4; 8 nucleotides align to TRBD1. V lost 5 bases, J lost 6 bases, and 6 bases stayed unmatched. Germline values: CDR1 MNHEY, CDR2 SMNVEV (reference sequence). This CDR3 comprises 14 residues. The CDR3 nucleotides read TGTGCCAGCAGTCCACAGGGGGTAGGAAACATTCAGTACTTC. Translation: CASSPQGVGNIQYF.

This clone was found a few times. The CDR3 nucleotides are TGTGCCAGCAGCTTGGGGACAGGGTCTTTCACTGAAGCTTTCTTT. Its translation: CASSLGTGSFTEAFF. The chain couples TRBV11-3 to TRBJ1-1; 9 positions agree with TRBD1. Germline V gives CDR1 SGHNT, CDR2 YENEEA. V lost 3 bases, J lost 4 bases, and 6 bases stayed unmatched. CDR3 length: 15 amino acids.

A single count supports this clone. V usage is TRBV15 and J usage is TRBJ2-1; perhaps TRBD1 as D (6 bases). Looked up from germline, CDR1 is LNHNV and CDR2 is YYDKDF (reference sequence). This CDR3 contains 13 residues. V was clipped by 3 bases and J by 3 bases, with 6 bases between them. CDR3 region: CATSRDSYNEQFF. As DNA, the CDR3 is TGTGCCACCAGCAGGGACAGCTACAATGAGCAGTTCTTC. Filled out from reference TRBV15 and TRBJ2-1, the complete variable domain reads DAMVIQNPRYQVTQFGKPVTLSCSQTLNHNVMYWYQQKSSQAPKLLFHYYDKDFNNEADTPDNFQSRRPNTSFCFLDIRSPGLGDTAMYLCATSRDSYNEQFFGPGTRLTVL.

Comment on this clone: One end of the junction fails to match germline, which may point to a read error. The V and J genes are TRBV7-9 and TRBJ2-1; tentatively, D is TRBD2 (6 bases). The CDR3 has 16 residues. Germline CDR1 SEHNR, CDR2 FQNEAQ (reference sequence). For the CDR3, the DNA is TGTTCCAGCAGCTTAGGACGGGCGGGACGTTACAATGAGCAGTTCTTC. It is translated as CSSSLGRAGRYNEQFF.

The chain couples TRBV19 to TRBJ2-5, with D tentatively TRBD1 (5 bases). The J call is doubtful: the DNA matches TRBJ2-7 better. Germline CDR1 and CDR2: LNHDA and SQIVND (reference sequence). This CDR3 is 13 amino acids long. CDR3 bases: TGTGCCAGTAGTCACCAGACAGCCTACGAGCAGTACTTC. This gives the protein CASSHQTAYEQYF.

The gene calls are TRBV6-6 and TRBJ1-5, with TRBD1 as a possible D gene (5 bases). This CDR3 spans 14 amino acids. Trimming left V 3 bases short and J 6 bases short, with 12 bases between. The germline V gene encodes CDR1 MNHNY and CDR2 SVGAGI (reference sequence). As DNA, the CDR3 is TGTGCCAGCAGTTATACAGGCGGGGGTCAGCCCCAGCATTTT. Protein sequence: CASSYTGGGQPQHF.

The chain employs TRBV27 and TRBJ1-5, with 8 bases matching TRBD1. Losses at the gene ends were 7 bases for V and 6 bases for J; bases not matched to a gene: 8. The CDR3 covers 14 residues. Per the germline V gene, CDR1 is MNHEY and CDR2 is SMNVEV (reference sequence). CDR3 region: CASTTSGGSQPQHF. The CDR3 DNA follows: TGTGCCAGCACAACATCAGGGGGCAGTCAGCCCCAGCATTTT.

The gene calls are TRBV15 and TRBJ1-2; D call uncertain. The CDR3 length is 15 residues. With 0 bases removed from V and 4 bases from J, the gap between germline ends came to 12 bases. Germline assignment: CDR1 LNHNV and CDR2 YYDKDF (reference sequence). CDR3 loop: CATSRDLSGAYGYTF. CDR3 DNA sequence: TGTGCCACCAGCAGAGATTTATCGGGAGCCTATGGCTACACCTTC. The full variable domain, its missing parts supplied by reference TRBV15 and TRBJ1-2, is DAMVIQNPRYQVTQFGKPVTLSCSQTLNHNVMYWYQQKSSQAPKLLFHYYDKDFNNEADTPDNFQSRRPNTSFCFLDIRSPGLGDTAMYLCATSRDLSGAYGYTFGSGTRLTVV.

This clone was seen more than once but under ten times. This chain joins TRBV2 and TRBJ1-6, with 8 bases that match TRBD1. The germline gives CDR1 SNHLY, CDR2 FYNNEI. CDR3 size: 17 residues. With 8 bases clipped from V and 9 bases from J, the junction kept 18 bases outside the gene matches. CDR3 in DNA: TGTGCCAGCTACAGGGACAGGAGGGTCGGAGGGATTTCACCCCTCCACTTT. Protein sequence: CASYRDRRVGGISPLHF. Looking up the rest from reference TRBV2 and TRBJ1-6 gives the full variable domain: EPEVTQTPSHQVTQMGQEVILRCVPISNHLYFYWYRQILGQKVEFLVSFYNNEISEKSEIFDDQFSVERPDGSNFTLKIRSTKLEDSAMYFCASYRDRRVGGISPLHFGNGTRLTVT.

The genes are TRBV5-1 and TRBJ1-2; D is possibly TRBD1 (5 bases). The V end lost 4 bases, the J end lost 0 bases, and 13 bases lay between the germline ends. Germline V gene sequence: CDR1 SGHRS, CDR2 YFSETQ. This CDR3 is built from 15 residues. The CDR3 DNA reads as TGCGCCAGCAGCACCTCGGGGGGAGCTAACTATGGCTACACCTTC. It specifies CASSTSGGANYGYTF. Complete variable domain (other parts from reference TRBV5-1 and TRBJ1-2): KAGVTQTPRYLIKTRGQQVTLSCSPISGHRSVSWYQQTPGQGLQFLFEYFSETQRNKGNFPGRFSGRQFSNSRSEMNVSTLELGDSALYLCASSTSGGANYGYTFGSGTRLTVV.

The chain couples TRBV20-1 to TRBJ2-3; D uncertain. CDR1 is DFQATT, CDR2 SNEGSKA, per germline (reference sequence). The V end lost 6 bases, the J end lost 2 bases, and 6 bases lay between the germline ends. This CDR3 has 11 amino acids. As DNA, the CDR3 is TGCAGTGCCCCCTCCACAGATACGCAGTATTTT. This codes for CSAPSTDTQYF.

The rearrangement joins TRBV19 to TRBJ2-7; the match to TRBD2 covers 7 bases. V lost 5 bases to trimming and J lost 1 base; unmatched junction nucleotides: 2. CDR3 length equals 13 residues. CDR1 is LNHDA, CDR2 SQIVND, per germline (reference sequence). CDR3 in DNA: TGTGCCAGTAGTGCGGGAGATTCCTACGAGCAGTACTTC. Residues: CASSAGDSYEQYF.

J is TRBJ2-2 and V is TRBV27; 10 bases are shared with TRBD1. Germline loops: CDR1 MNHEY, CDR2 SMNVEV (reference sequence). The trim removed 5 bases at V and 4 bases at J, leaving 7 bases unmatched. The CDR3 runs 16 residues. The CDR3 region has the DNA TGTGCCAGCAGTCCCGGACAGGGGGTAATCACCGGGGAGCTGTTTTTT. Protein: CASSPGQGVITGELFF.

The chain uses TRBV2 and TRBJ2-1; D ambiguous. Trimming removed 8 bases at V and 8 bases at J, with 16 bases between. Germline V gene data show CDR1 as SNHLY and CDR2 as FYNNEI. The CDR3 covers 13 residues. Written as DNA, the CDR3 is TGTGCCAGCCATGGAGCGTCTATTGATGAGCAGTTCTTC. As protein: CASHGASIDEQFF.

This clone was seen only once. The chain carries TRBV5-1 and TRBJ1-2, with D perhaps matching TRBD1 (6 bases). Per the germline V gene, CDR1 is SGHRS and CDR2 is YFSETQ. This CDR3 is 13 amino acids long. The V end lost 1 base, the J end lost 13 bases, and 17 bases lay between the germline ends. The CDR3 DNA sequence: TGCGCCAGCAGCTTGTCCTTTAACAGGGAGTCCACCTTC. This gives the protein CASSLSFNRESTF.

The V gene is TRBV6-1, the J gene TRBJ2-1; TRBD2 matches 7 bases. Germline lookup yields CDR1 MNHNS and CDR2 SASEGT. J was trimmed by 8 bases and V by 3 bases; bases with no gene match: 16. The CDR3 totals 17 residues. In DNA form, the CDR3 reads TGTGCCAGCAGTGACACAGACCGGGACTACCGGTCGGATGAGCAGTTCTTC. The encoded protein is CASSDTDRDYRSDEQFF.

The chain employs TRBV6-5 and TRBJ2-7; TRBD1 matches at 8 bases. This CDR3 spans 15 amino acids. The V segment lost 4 bases and the J segment 0 bases; nucleotides outside the gene matches: 5. Per germline, CDR1 MNHEY and CDR2 SVGAGI. CDR3: CASSSWTGSSYEQYF. For the CDR3, the DNA is TGTGCCAGCAGTTCCTGGACAGGGTCCTCCTACGAGCAGTACTTC.

This clone was seen a handful of times. V and J are TRBV5-1 and TRBJ2-7; the match to TRBD1 covers 9 bases. Per the germline V gene, CDR1 is SGHRS and CDR2 is YFSETQ. Unmatched junction bases numbered 4, after V lost 4 bases and J lost 2 bases. The CDR3 is made up of 14 amino acids. CDR3 protein: CASSDRQGAYEQYF. In DNA, the CDR3 is TGCGCCAGCAGCGATAGACAGGGGGCCTACGAGCAGTACTTC.

The rearrangement links TRBV4-1 to TRBJ2-2; TRBD2 aligns across 11 bases. Germline CDR1 and CDR2: MGHRA and YSYEKL. CDR3 length equals 18 residues. V lost 2 bases and J lost 4; bases outside the gene matches: 9. The CDR3 coding sequence is TGCGCCAGCAGCCAAACGAATAGCGGGAGGGCGAGCACCGGGGAGCTGTTTTTT. Protein: CASSQTNSGRASTGELFF.